This record looks at one TCR beta chain sequence and its context. It has no known antigen specificity. Qualities for individual bases were not recorded, and no much larger clone is one base off. From the cysteine through the phenylalanine, the CDR3 covers 18 amino acids. This entry keeps only the CDR3 DNA: 54 bases, framed from base 1. The junction shows trimming of 4 bases on V and 2 bases on J, and the gene matches do not reach 16 bases of it. CDR1 is given as SGHDT and CDR2 as YYEEEE, both from the germline V gene. What this sample's time point label stands for: baseline before first vaccination. Vaccinee samples were obtained from the UK trials COV001 and COV002, which included a single-blind randomized controlled phase 2/3 trial of AZD1222 (ChAdOx1 nCoV-19) in healthy adults. For TCRbeta chain sequencing, PBMC samples from trial participants were taken at day 0 and at day 28 after the second dose.

This sample is drawn from a study of T cell responses to AZD1222 COVID-19 vaccine (dated by TCRdb to the early 2020s). Notes on the research overall: AZD1222 recipients whose second dose came at about 4 weeks and those whose second dose came at about 12 weeks were combined into one group, since spike-specific TCR depth and breadth did not differ between the two schedules. TCR sequencing was performed for fewer than 250 trial participants, of whom about 200 were given two doses of AZD1222 and roughly 25 were given two doses of MenACWY control vaccine. Trial participants were enrolled by age into subgroups of 18-55, 56-69 and 70-plus years, and about 150, 27 and 61 TCR-sequenced participants, respectively, were included in these subgroups.

The CDR3 regions of human TCRbeta chains were subjected to immunosequencing. In the authors' own workflow: TCRs in the repertoires were compared against a reference library of SARS-CoV-2-specific TCRs that had been generated with the MIRA antigen-specificity platform. Breadth was defined as the fraction of unique TCRs that were SARS-CoV-2-associated. Depth was defined as the fraction of total T cells that were SARS-CoV-2-associated. Using the MIRA data, each spike-specific TCR was assigned both to the spike region to which the TCR was reactive and to a CD4 or CD8 class. Log10-transformed breadth and depth values were compared by one-way ANOVA with Sidak's multiple comparisons tests. TCRdb obtained this table from immuneACCESS and retained in-frame rearrangements with V and J assigned. These tables miss some clones; where compared with another copy, unresolved V genes account for less than half of the shortfall, and the remainder is unexplained. That table supplies the V and J calls and clone size; D and trimming were determined from the DNA. This sample holds more than 150,000 clones; 94% were observed only once. The top ten clones comprise approximately 0.6% of the sample.

Study-level results and caveats: The whole spike protein was spanned by vaccine-associated CD4 TCRs, and dominant responses were seen in regions 160-218 and 743-854. After two AZD1222 doses, spike-specific TCR breadth and depth were significantly higher than at day 0 and than in MenACWY recipients. Most participants were white British and females outnumbered males, and the authors suggested that clonal diversity may have been underestimated. Conclusions about previously exposed vaccinees are limited because only a handful of AZD1222 recipients were SARS-CoV-2 seropositive at baseline. In the small 56-69-year group, the increase in depth fell short of significance, most likely because of low power. Because no samples from the day 14 peak response were available, repertoires could be characterized only after the peak T cell response. Nearly half of unique spike-specific TCRs reportedly recognized epitopes outside regions mutated in the B.1.351 and B.1.1.7 variants.

The rearranged segments are TRBV5-6 and TRBJ2-3; 7 junctional bases match TRBD2. This specimen was peripheral blood, taken on day 0 of AZD1222 vaccination. This receptor was taken from an adult in good health. The CDR3 region has the sequence CASSGGRGRAVITDTQYF. The nucleotide sequence is TGTGCCAGCAGCGGGGGACGAGGGAGGGCCGTAATCACAGATACGCAGTATTTT.